The 9 T cell receptor beta chains given below trace back to one sample, sequenced in a study of CD8+CD57+ T cells in acquired aplastic anemia. All sequencing subjects had displayed CD8+CD57+ cell expansion on flow cytometry. Genomic DNA served as template for TCR beta VDJ and CDR3 profiling. TCRdb fed the reads into MiXCR, producing one record per CDR3 protein. The sample has 150,000 to 200,000 distinct CDR3 sequences; less than 50% are singletons. Input material: sorted CD4+, CD8+, or CD8+CD57+ T cells (not recorded which) from PBMCs. The receptors were sampled from a human donor with aplastic anemia.

This clonotype came up many times. V is TRBV7-2 and J is TRBJ2-7; 9 nucleotides line up with TRBD2. Germline trimming cut 1 base from V and 4 bases from J; bases unmatched to any gene: 5. The CDR3 totals 15 residues. The V gene's germline CDR1 is SGHTA and CDR2 FQGNSA. CDR3 loop: CASSLVPSGNYEQYF. As DNA, the CDR3 is TGTGCCAGCAGCTTAGTTCCTAGCGGGAATTACGAGCAGTACTTC.

The chain has TRBV7-2 and TRBJ1-6, with 7 positions matching TRBD1. The trim removed 6 bases at V and 7 bases at J, leaving 9 bases unmatched. The CDR3 has 15 residues. Germline CDR1 and CDR2: SGHTA and FQGNSA. CDR3 amino acids: CASSIRPGGNSPLHF. The CDR3 DNA sequence: TGTGCCAGCAGTATCCGTCCAGGGGGGAATTCACCCCTCCACTTT.

In its sample, this clonotype was seen a few times. This chain joins TRBV2 and TRBJ2-7; D unresolved. Germline CDR1 and CDR2: SNHLY and FYNNEI. This CDR3 has 11 amino acids. Between the trimmed V and J ends, which lost 10 bases and 7 bases, there was a span of 14 bases. The CDR3 protein is CATPGRREQYF. Here the CDR3 DNA reads TGTGCCACCCCCGGGCGTCGGGAGCAGTACTTC. Full variable domain (missing parts from reference TRBV2 and TRBJ2-7): EPEVTQTPSHQVTQMGQEVILRCVPISNHLYFYWYRQILGQKVEFLVSFYNNEISEKSEIFDDQFSVERPDGSNFTLKIRSTKLEDSAMYFCATPGRREQYFGPGTRLTVT.

J is TRBJ1-2 and V is TRBV24-1; 12 nucleotides align to TRBD1. From germline, CDR1 is KGHDR and CDR2 SFDVKD. The junction had 3 bases not matched to a gene; V was cut back by 3 bases and J by 8 bases. This CDR3 has 14 residues. CDR3 sequence reads: CATSDTGTGGGYTF. The CDR3 nucleotides are TGTGCCACCAGTGATACCGGGACAGGGGGCGGCTACACCTTC.

As DNA, the CDR3 is TGTGCCAGCACCCGGTTCGGGAGGGGCGGCACTGAAGCTTTCTTT. Translated: CASTRFGRGGTEAFF. The J gene is TRBJ1-1, the V gene TRBV3-1; TRBD1 is a possible D gene (5 bases). The V end lost 7 bases, the J end lost 4 bases, and 19 bases lay between the germline ends. This CDR3 has 15 amino acids. Germline-derived CDR1 and CDR2 are LGHDT and YNNKEL (reference sequence).

As regards this clonotype: At one end the junction does not follow the germline gene, possibly because of a read error. The chain joins TRBV9 to TRBJ2-6, with 7 bases matching TRBD2. Germline-derived CDR1 and CDR2 are SGDLS and YYNGEE. There are 15 residues in the CDR3. CDR3 sequence reads: CASSVGGGQMNTEAF. Written as DNA, the CDR3 is TGTGCCAGCAGCGTAGGGGGAGGGCAGATGAACACTGAAGCTTTC.

In this sample, this clonotype turned up many times. The chain joins TRBV7-2 to TRBJ1-1, with TRBD1 as a possible D gene (6 bases). V lost 3 bases and J 4 bases, leaving 21 bases between the germline ends. Germline-derived CDR1 and CDR2 are SGHTA and FQGNSA. This CDR3 region has 17 residues. CDR3 sequence (DNA): TGTGCCAGCAGCTTGTCGGTATTCGGGGGCTTGGGCACTGAAGCTTTCTTT. It is translated as CASSLSVFGGLGTEAFF.

CDR3 region: CAIGGGTGGEQYF. CDR3 in DNA: TGTGCCATCGGAGGGGGGACAGGGGGCGAGCAGTACTTC. This chain joins TRBV6-2 or TRBV6-3 and TRBJ2-7, with TRBD1 matching over 11 bases. The CDR3 has 13 residues. V was clipped by 10 bases and J by 6 bases; unmatched bases: 8. Germline assignment: CDR1 MNHEY and CDR2 SVGEGT.

The V gene is TRBV20-1, the J gene TRBJ1-2; D is possibly TRBD1 (6 bases). V was trimmed by 5 bases and J by 4 bases, leaving 14 bases between them. CDR1 is DFQATT, CDR2 SNEGSKA, per germline (reference sequence). The CDR3 extends over 13 amino acids. The CDR3 is CSAPVRDTYGYTF. Here the CDR3 DNA reads TGCAGTGCTCCAGTGAGGGACACCTATGGCTACACCTTC.